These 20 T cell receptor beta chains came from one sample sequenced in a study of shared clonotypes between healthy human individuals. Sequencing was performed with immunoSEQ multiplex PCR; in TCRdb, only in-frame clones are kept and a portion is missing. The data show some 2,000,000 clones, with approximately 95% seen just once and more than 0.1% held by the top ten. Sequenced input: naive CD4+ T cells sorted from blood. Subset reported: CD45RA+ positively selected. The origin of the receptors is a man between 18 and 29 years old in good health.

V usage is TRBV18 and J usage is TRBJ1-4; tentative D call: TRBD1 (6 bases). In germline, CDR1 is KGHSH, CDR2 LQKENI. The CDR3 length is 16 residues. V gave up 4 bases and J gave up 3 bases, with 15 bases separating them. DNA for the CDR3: TGTGCCAGCTCACTAAGACAGGACGCAGCTAATGAAAAACTGTTTTTT. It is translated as CASSLRQDAANEKLFF.

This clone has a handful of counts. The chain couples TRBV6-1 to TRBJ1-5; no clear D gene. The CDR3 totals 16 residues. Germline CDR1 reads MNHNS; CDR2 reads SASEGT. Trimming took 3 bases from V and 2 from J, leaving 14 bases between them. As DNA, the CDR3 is TGTGCCAGCAGTGAGCTGTCGGTGGTAGGCAATCAGCCCCAGCATTTT. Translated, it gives CASSELSVVGNQPQHF.

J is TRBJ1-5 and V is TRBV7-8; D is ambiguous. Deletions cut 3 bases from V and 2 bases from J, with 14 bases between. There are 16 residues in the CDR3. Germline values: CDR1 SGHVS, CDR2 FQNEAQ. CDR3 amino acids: CASSLKDGRGNQPQHF. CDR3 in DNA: TGTGCCAGCAGCTTGAAAGACGGGAGAGGCAATCAGCCCCAGCATTTT. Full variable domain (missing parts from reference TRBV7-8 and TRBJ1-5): GAGVSQSPRYKVAKRGQDVALRCDPISGHVSLFWYQQALGQGPEFLTYFQNEAQLDKSGLPSDRFFAERPEGSVSTLKIQRTQQEDSAVYLCASSLKDGRGNQPQHFGDGTRLSIL.

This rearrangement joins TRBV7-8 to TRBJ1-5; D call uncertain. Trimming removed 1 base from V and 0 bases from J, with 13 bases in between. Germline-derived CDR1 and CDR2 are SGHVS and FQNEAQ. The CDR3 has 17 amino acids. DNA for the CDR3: TGTGCCAGCAGCTTAGGGGCCACCTTAAATAGCAATCAGCCCCAGCATTTT. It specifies CASSLGATLNSNQPQHF.

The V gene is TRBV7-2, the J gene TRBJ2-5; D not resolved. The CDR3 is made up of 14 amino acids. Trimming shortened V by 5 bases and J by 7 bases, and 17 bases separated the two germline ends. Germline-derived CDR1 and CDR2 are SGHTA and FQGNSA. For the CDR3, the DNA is TGTGCCAGCAGCCAATTCGGGCTGATAGGGACCCAGTACTTC. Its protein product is CASSQFGLIGTQYF.

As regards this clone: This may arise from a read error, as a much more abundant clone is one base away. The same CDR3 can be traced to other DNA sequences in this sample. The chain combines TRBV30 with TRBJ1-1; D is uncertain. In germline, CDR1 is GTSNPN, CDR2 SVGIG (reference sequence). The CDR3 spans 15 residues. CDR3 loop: CAWSVPGKMNTEAFF. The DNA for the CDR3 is TGTGCCTGGAGTGTACCAGGAAAAATGAACACTGAGGCTTTCTTT.

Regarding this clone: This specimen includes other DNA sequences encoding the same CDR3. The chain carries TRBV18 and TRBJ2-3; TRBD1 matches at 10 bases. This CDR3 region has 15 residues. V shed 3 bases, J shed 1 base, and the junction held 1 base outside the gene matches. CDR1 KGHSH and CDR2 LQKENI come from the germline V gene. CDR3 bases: TGTGCCAGCTCACCGGACAGGGGGGGCACAGATACGCAGTATTTT. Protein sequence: CASSPDRGGTDTQYF.

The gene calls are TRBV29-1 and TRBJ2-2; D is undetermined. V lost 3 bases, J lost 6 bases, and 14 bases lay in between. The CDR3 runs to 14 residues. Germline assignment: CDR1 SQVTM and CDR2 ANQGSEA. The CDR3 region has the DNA TGCAGCGTTGATGGTAGCAATACGGCCGGGGAGCTGTTTTTT. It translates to CSVDGSNTAGELFF.

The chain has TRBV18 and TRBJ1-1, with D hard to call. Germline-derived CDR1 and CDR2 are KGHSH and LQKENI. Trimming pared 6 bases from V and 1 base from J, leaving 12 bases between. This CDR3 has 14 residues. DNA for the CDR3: TGTGCCAGCTCCCCTGGTTCCGGGAACACTGAAGCTTTCTTT. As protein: CASSPGSGNTEAFF.

The CDR3 DNA is TGTGCCAGCAGCTTTAGCCGGTGGAACAATGAGCAGTTCTTC. Residues: CASSFSRWNNEQFF. The chain joins TRBV5-6 to TRBJ2-1, with D unclear. V shed 2 bases and J shed 5 bases, with 11 bases lying between them. From germline, CDR1 is SGHDT and CDR2 YYEEEE. The CDR3 sequence is 14 residues long. The variable domain in full, with the rest retrieved from reference TRBV5-6 and TRBJ2-1, is DAGVTQSPTHLIKTRGQQVTLRCSPKSGHDTVSWYQQALGQGPQFIFQYYEEEERQRGNFPDRFSGHQFPNYSSELNVNALLLGDSALYLCASSFSRWNNEQFFGPGTRLTVL.

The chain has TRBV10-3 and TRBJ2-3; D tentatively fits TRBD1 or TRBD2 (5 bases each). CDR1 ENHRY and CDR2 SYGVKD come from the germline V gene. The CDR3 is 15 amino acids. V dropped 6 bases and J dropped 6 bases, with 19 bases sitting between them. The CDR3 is CAISGLLLGEDTQYF. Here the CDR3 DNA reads TGTGCCATCAGCGGCCTCCTCTTGGGGGAGGATACGCAGTATTTT.

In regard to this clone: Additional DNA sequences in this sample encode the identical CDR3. The CDR3 here is CASSLVPGESYEQYF. The DNA of the CDR3 is TGCGCCAGCAGCTTGGTACCAGGTGAATCCTACGAGCAGTACTTC. The J gene is TRBJ2-7, the V gene TRBV5-1; no clear D gene. Germline V lookup: CDR1 SGHRS, CDR2 YFSETQ. This CDR3 region has 15 residues. The V end was cut by 0 bases, the J end by 1 base, with 11 bases between.

This chain's CDR3 is CASSLKLAGDNEQFF. CDR3 nucleotide sequence: TGTGCCAGCAGCTTGAAGCTAGCGGGGGACAATGAGCAGTTCTTC. The chain uses TRBV11-2 and TRBJ2-1; TRBD2 agrees at 10 bases. CDR1 and CDR2 (germline): SGHAT, FQNNGV. V lost 3 bases and J lost 5; bases outside the gene matches: 4. The length of the CDR3 is 15 residues. Full variable domain (missing parts from reference TRBV11-2 and TRBJ2-1): EAGVAQSPRYKIIEKRQSVAFWCNPISGHATLYWYQQILGQGPKLLIQFQNNGVVDDSQLPKDRFSAERLKGVDSTLKIQPAKLEDSAVYLCASSLKLAGDNEQFFGPGTRLTVL.

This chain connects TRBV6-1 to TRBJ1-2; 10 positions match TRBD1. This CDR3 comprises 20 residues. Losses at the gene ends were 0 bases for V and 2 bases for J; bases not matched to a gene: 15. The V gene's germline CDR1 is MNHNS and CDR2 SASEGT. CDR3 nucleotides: TGTGCCAGCAGTGAAGCGCACGGCTGGACAGGGGGGAGGGTGAACTATGGCTACACCTTC. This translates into CASSEAHGWTGGRVNYGYTF.

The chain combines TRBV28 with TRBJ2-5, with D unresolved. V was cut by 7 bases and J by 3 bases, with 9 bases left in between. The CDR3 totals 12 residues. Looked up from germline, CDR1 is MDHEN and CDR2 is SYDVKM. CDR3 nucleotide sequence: TGTGCCAGCATGACCCCGAAAGAGACCCAGTACTTC. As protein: CASMTPKETQYF.

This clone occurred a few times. CDR3 coding DNA: TGTGCCAGCAGCTTGGGGCGGGGGGCGCGTTCACCCCTCCACTTT. This encodes CASSLGRGARSPLHF. V usage is TRBV5-5 and J usage is TRBJ1-6; D is perhaps TRBD1 (6 bases). Germline V gives CDR1 SGHKS, CDR2 YYEKEE (reference sequence). There are 15 residues in the CDR3. Trimming took off 0 bases at V and 9 bases at J, with 13 bases between the two ends.

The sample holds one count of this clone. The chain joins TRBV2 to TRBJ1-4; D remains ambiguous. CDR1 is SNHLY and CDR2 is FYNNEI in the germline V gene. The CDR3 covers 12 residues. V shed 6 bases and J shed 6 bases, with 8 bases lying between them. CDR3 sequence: CASSAVDEKLFF. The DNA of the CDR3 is TGTGCCAGCAGCGCCGTCGATGAAAAACTGTTTTTT.

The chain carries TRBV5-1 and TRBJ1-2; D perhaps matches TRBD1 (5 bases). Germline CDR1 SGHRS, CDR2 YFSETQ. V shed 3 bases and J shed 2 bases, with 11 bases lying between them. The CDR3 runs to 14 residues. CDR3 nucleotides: TGCGCCAGCAGCTCCGGGACGCAAAACTATGGCTACACCTTC. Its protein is CASSSGTQNYGYTF.

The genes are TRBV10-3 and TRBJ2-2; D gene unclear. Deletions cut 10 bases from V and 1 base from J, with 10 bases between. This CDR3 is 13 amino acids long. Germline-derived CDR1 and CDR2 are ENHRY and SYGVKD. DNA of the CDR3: TGTGCCACAGCCGTGAAGAACACCGGGGAGCTGTTTTTT. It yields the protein CATAVKNTGELFF.

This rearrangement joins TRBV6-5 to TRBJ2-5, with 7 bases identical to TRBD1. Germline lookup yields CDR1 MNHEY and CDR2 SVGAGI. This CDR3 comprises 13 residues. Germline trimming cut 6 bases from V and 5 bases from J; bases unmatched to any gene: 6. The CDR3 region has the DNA TGTGCCAGCAGCTTGACAGGGAGCGAGACCCAGTACTTC. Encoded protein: CASSLTGSETQYF.